Sequencing of this TCR beta chain was carried out in a study of cytomegalovirus exposure and HLA in healthy donors. Across the study: Earlier, 200 million or so T cells were analyzed, and 90 million to 120 million unique TCR beta sequences were found among them. Study-wide findings and caveats: It was reportedly the case that the classifier diagnosed cytomegalovirus status with high specificity and sensitivity. Specificity for CMV antigens was confirmed in vitro for three of the CMV-associated chains. The listing of fewer than 200 TCR beta chains classed them as cytomegalovirus-associated.

The CDR3 runs to 12 residues. Germline lookup yields CDR1 SEHNR and CDR2 FQNEAQ (reference sequence). V was pared by 5 bases and J by 10 bases, with 12 bases between. Use of 60 Vbeta and 13 Jbeta primers characterized the PCR. Some clones are missing from TCRdb's copy, which holds only in-frame ones; the method was immunoSEQ multiplex PCR. The data hold some 77,000 clones, with 80% observed a single time. Concerning this clone: No antigen is known for it.

This TCR derives from a man between 45 and 60 years old in good health and CMV-seropositive. This chain connects TRBV7-9 to TRBJ2-1; no clear D. Material: PBMCs. The CDR3 sequence is CASSLTVWEQFF. CDR3 coding DNA: TGTGCCAGCAGCCTAACCGTTTGGGAGCAGTTCTTC.